This T cell receptor beta chain was found in a study of OX40 agonist ivuxolimab in advanced cancers. At the level of the study: Six ivuxolimab dose levels, 0.01 to 10 mg/kg, were given intravenously every 2 weeks. At roughly 83% male, the cohort had a mean age of about 60 years, ranging from roughly 23 to 80. Prior therapy, whether anti-PD-1, anti-PD-L1 or anti-CTLA-4, was allowed, and roughly 40% had some.

CDR1 is SGHAT, CDR2 FQDESV, per germline (reference sequence). The CDR3 is 15 residues long. V dropped 2 bases and J dropped 3; count of bases not matched to a gene: 2. Notes on the study in general: The study found that CD8+ T cells averaged more expanded clones than CD4+.

Using immunoSEQ multiplex PCR, the repertoire was profiled, and TCRdb retains in-frame clones only, with some absent. The sample consists of under 50,000 clones, 75% to 90% of them appearing once. For this clone: Its antigen is undetermined.

This chain links TRBV11-1 with TRBJ2-3, with 10 bases identical to TRBD2. The input for sequencing was CD4+ or CD8+ T cells sorted from blood, taken in a trial of the OX40 agonist ivuxolimab. The sequence derives from an adult with an advanced solid tumor such as melanoma, head and neck, liver or kidney cancer. CDR3 protein: CASSLLSGGTDTQYF. As DNA, the CDR3 is TGTGCCAGCAGCTTACTTAGCGGGGGGACAGATACGCAGTATTTT.